The TCR beta chain described here comes from a study of PD-1 blockade in classical Hodgkin lymphoma. Study summary: Patients got intravenous nivolumab 3 mg/kg every 2 weeks. Points from the study as a whole: Exclusion removed patients who began nivolumab under 1 year after ASCT. Complete responders entered with baseline diversity on par with newly diagnosed patients, the results showed. Whereas CD4+ TCR diversity had risen significantly by C4D1, CD8+ TCR diversity had not.

This sample's time point: cycle 4 day 1 (C4D1), after about 6 weeks of nivolumab. Every patient relapsed after autologous stem cell transplantation, and brentuximab vedotin exposure varied. Magnetic negative selection, applied to thawed PBMCs, was used to isolate the CD8+ T cells. CDR1 and CDR2 (germline): SGHAT, FQNNGV. V lost 5 bases to trimming and J lost 0 bases; unmatched junction nucleotides: 5. CDR3 length equals 15 residues. Repertoires were generated with immunoSEQ multiplex PCR, while TCRdb's copy carries only in-frame clones and drops some. The sample consists of about 20,000 clones, about 87% of them appearing once. Concerning this clone itself: Antigen unknown.

This material consisted of CD8+ T cells from blood, taken before the fourth cycle of nivolumab. The sequence was obtained from a human donor with classical Hodgkin lymphoma. The rearrangement uses TRBV11-2 and TRBJ2-7; 9 bases are shared with TRBD1. The CDR3 coding sequence is TGTGCCAGCAGCCGCGACAGGGGGGACTCCTACGAGCAGTACTTC. As protein: CASSRDRGDSYEQYF. Full variable domain (missing parts from reference TRBV11-2 and TRBJ2-7): EAGVAQSPRYKIIEKRQSVAFWCNPISGHATLYWYQQILGQGPKLLIQFQNNGVVDDSQLPKDRFSAERLKGVDSTLKIQPAKLEDSAVYLCASSRDRGDSYEQYFGPGTRLTVT.